The 24 T cell receptor beta chains below all came from one sample that was sequenced in a study of cytomegalovirus exposure and HLA in healthy donors (TCRdb year 2017). Receptors were amplified or captured by the immunoSEQ multiplex PCR assay. For the multiplex PCR, a mixture combining 60 forward primers for TCR Vbeta segments and 13 reverse primers for TCR Jbeta segments was used. Drawn from immuneACCESS, this table holds only the in-frame rearrangements with V and J called that TCRdb kept. Clones are partly lost; checked studies trace under half to an unresolved V gene and leave the rest unexplained. The sample yields under 150,000 clones; approximately 80% were counted once. Around 10% of the sample lies in the top ten. Source material: PBMCs. Receptor source: a woman between 50 and 59 years old in good health and CMV-seropositive.

This clone was counted a single time. This chain uses TRBV5-5 with TRBJ1-5; 9 bases agree with TRBD1. After removal of 2 bases from V and 7 bases from J, the junction contained 4 bases not matched to a gene. The CDR3 extends over 14 amino acids. CDR1 is SGHKS and CDR2 is YYEKEE in the germline V gene (reference sequence). The CDR3 here is CASSLTGGEQPQHF. CDR3 nucleotide sequence: TGTGCCAGCAGCTTAACAGGGGGCGAACAGCCCCAGCATTTT.

This clone was seen a few times. J is TRBJ1-1 and V is TRBV9; D remains ambiguous. The V end lost 0 bases, the J end lost 1 base, and 7 bases lay between the germline ends. There are 14 residues in the CDR3. In germline, CDR1 is SGDLS, CDR2 YYNGEE. This CDR3 is CASSVVAGNTEAFF. CDR3 sequence (DNA): TGTGCCAGCAGCGTAGTTGCGGGGAACACTGAAGCTTTCTTT. The whole variable domain, remainder taken from reference TRBV9 and TRBJ1-1, is DSGVTQTPKHLITATGQRVTLRCSPRSGDLSVYWYQQSLDQGLQFLIQYYNGEERAKGNILERFSAQQFPDLHSELNLSSLELGDSALYFCASSVVAGNTEAFFGQGTRLTVV.

The chain is built from TRBV6-1 and TRBJ1-2; the D is unclear. V was clipped by 1 base and J by 4 bases, with 13 bases between them. The CDR3 runs to 15 residues. Germline V gene sequence: CDR1 MNHNS, CDR2 SASEGT. The CDR3 loop is CASSEGAAILYGYTF. CDR3 nucleotides: TGTGCCAGCAGTGAAGGGGCAGCTATCCTCTATGGCTACACCTTC.

The V gene is TRBV5-1, the J gene TRBJ1-2; TRBD1 is a possible D gene (5 bases). V shed 0 bases and J shed 3 bases, with 9 bases lying between them. Germline V gives CDR1 SGHRS, CDR2 YFSETQ. The CDR3 has 14 residues. The CDR3 reads CASSLEGLYYGYTF. For the CDR3, the DNA is TGCGCCAGCAGCTTGGAGGGGCTCTACTATGGCTACACCTTC.

The V and J genes are TRBV6-1 and TRBJ1-1; D call uncertain. The CDR3 totals 14 residues. Trimming left V 9 bases short and J 4 bases short, with 18 bases between. Germline loops: CDR1 MNHNS, CDR2 SASEGT. The DNA of the CDR3 is TGTGCCAGTGTAACTGAGGGCTTGAGCACTGAAGCTTTCTTT. Translating it yields CASVTEGLSTEAFF.

J is TRBJ1-3 and V is TRBV13; no clear D. The V gene's germline CDR1 is PRHDT and CDR2 FYEKMQ (reference sequence). The CDR3 consists of 14 residues. Trimming left V 5 bases short and J 4 bases short, with 12 bases between. The CDR3 DNA reads as TGTGCCAGCAGCCGGAGGGTGGGAGGAAACACCATATATTTT. Translation: CASSRRVGGNTIYF.

The count of this clone is one. This chain uses TRBV5-4 with TRBJ1-1; D possibly corresponds to TRBD1 (5 bases). The V end was cut by 0 bases, the J end by 12 bases, with 15 bases between. CDR3 size: 13 residues. The V gene's germline CDR1 is SGHNT and CDR2 YYREEE (reference sequence). CDR3 sequence: CASSLVGGGQTFF. The CDR3, as DNA: TGTGCCAGCAGCTTGGTCGGGGGGGGTCAGACTTTCTTT.

The chain couples TRBV7-3 to TRBJ2-2; D call uncertain. Per the germline V gene, CDR1 is SGHTA and CDR2 is FQGTGA. The CDR3 extends over 13 amino acids. V lost 5 bases, J lost 0 bases, and 4 bases lay in between. The CDR3 DNA reads as TGTGCCAGCAGCCCATCGAACACCGGGGAGCTGTTTTTT. It encodes CASSPSNTGELFF.

The chain carries TRBV12-5 and TRBJ1-1, with 8 bases aligning to TRBD1. Germline V CDR1 and CDR2: LGHNT, FRNRAP. The CDR3 is 13 residues long. The trim removed 4 bases at V and 5 bases at J, leaving 3 bases unmatched. The CDR3 DNA reads as TGTGCTAGTGGTTCCAGGGGGCGGACTGAAGCTTTCTTT. Translating gives CASGSRGRTEAFF.

V gene TRBV5-1 combines with J gene TRBJ2-3; 9 bases are a match to TRBD1. From germline, CDR1 is SGHRS and CDR2 YFSETQ. The length of the CDR3 is 17 residues. Trimming took 5 bases from V and 3 from J; bases not matched to a gene: 13. CDR3 bases: TGCGCCAGCAGTGGATCCGGGGGACAGGGAGGGACAGATACGCAGTATTTT. Translated, it gives CASSGSGGQGGTDTQYF.

V is TRBV4-2 and J is TRBJ2-1, with 9 bases fitting TRBD2. V lost 0 bases and J lost 2; bases outside the gene matches: 5. Germline CDR1 is LGHNA and CDR2 is YNFKEQ. The CDR3 length is 17 residues. The DNA of the CDR3 is TGTGCCAGCAGCCAAGATCAGCGGGGGGCCACCTACAATGAGCAGTTCTTC. It yields the protein CASSQDQRGATYNEQFF.

This rearrangement joins TRBV19 to TRBJ1-1; 8 bases match TRBD1. Germline V gene data show CDR1 as LNHDA and CDR2 as SQIVND (reference sequence). Trimming at V came to 6 bases and at J to 1 base, leaving 1 base not matched to a gene. CDR3 size: 13 residues. The CDR3: CASSRGPNTEAFF. Here the CDR3 DNA reads TGTGCCAGTAGCAGGGGGCCGAACACTGAAGCTTTCTTT.

V is TRBV7-2 and J is TRBJ2-2; 7 positions match TRBD2. Germline assignment: CDR1 SGHTA and CDR2 FQGNSA. V lost 1 base to trimming and J lost 4 bases; unmatched junction nucleotides: 9. The CDR3 is made up of 17 amino acids. For the CDR3, the DNA is TGTGCCAGCAGCTTAGAAGTAGCGACTAGCATCACCGGGGAGCTGTTTTTT. This sequence encodes CASSLEVATSITGELFF.

This clone was counted between two and nine times. The chain combines TRBV7-2 with TRBJ2-7, with D maybe TRBD1 (6 bases). CDR1 is SGHTA and CDR2 is FQGNSA in the germline V gene. The CDR3 totals 14 residues. The germline V and J ends were trimmed by 6 bases and 6 bases, with 18 bases remaining between them. The CDR3 here is CASSYSGVYGEQYF. CDR3 bases: TGTGCCAGCAGTTACTCAGGGGTCTACGGCGAGCAGTACTTC.

Here the CDR3 DNA reads TGCGCCAGCAGCCAAGATGGGGCTTGGGCTAGCAATGAGCAGTTCTTC. Translation: CASSQDGAWASNEQFF. The genes are TRBV4-1 and TRBJ2-1, with D possibly TRBD1 on 5 matching bases. Per germline, CDR1 MGHRA and CDR2 YSYEKL. With 0 bases removed from V and 6 bases from J, the gap between germline ends came to 15 bases. CDR3 size: 16 residues.

This clone was seen more than once but under ten times. V and J are TRBV9 and TRBJ2-7, with D perhaps matching TRBD2 (5 bases). This CDR3 spans 14 amino acids. Germline loops: CDR1 SGDLS, CDR2 YYNGEE. V was pared by 4 bases and J by 6 bases, with 17 bases between. CDR3 DNA sequence: TGTGCCAGCAGCCTCGGGATTTCTCCCCGCGAGCAGTACTTC. It codes for CASSLGISPREQYF.

The chain is built from TRBV2 and TRBJ2-7; D uncertain. This CDR3 has 11 residues. Per the germline V gene, CDR1 is SNHLY and CDR2 is FYNNEI. The ends were cut back, 2 bases at V and 3 bases at J, with 2 bases in the middle. The chain's CDR3 is CASSELYEQYF. DNA for the CDR3: TGTGCCAGCAGTGAACTCTACGAGCAGTACTTC.

CDR3 loop: CASSSLLGTGENIQYF. The CDR3 nucleotides are TGTGCCAGCAGCTCTCTTCTAGGGACAGGGGAGAACATTCAGTACTTC. V usage is TRBV7-9 and J usage is TRBJ2-4; 10 bases fit TRBD1. Looked up from germline, CDR1 is SEHNR and CDR2 is FQNEAQ (reference sequence). This CDR3 region has 16 residues. V was clipped by 4 bases and J by 7 bases; unmatched bases: 10.

The V gene is TRBV5-1, the J gene TRBJ2-3, with TRBD2 identical over 9 bases. V gave up 2 bases and J gave up 6 bases; unmatched junction bases: 13. CDR1 is SGHRS, CDR2 YFSETQ, per germline. The CDR3 consists of 17 residues. CDR3 in amino acids: CASSLGNGGGAEDTQYF. CDR3 in DNA: TGCGCCAGCAGCTTAGGGAACGGCGGGGGGGCTGAGGATACGCAGTATTTT.

V usage is TRBV5-5 and J usage is TRBJ2-7; the D gene is possibly TRBD1 (6 bases). Trimming removed 0 bases at V and 4 bases at J, with 8 bases between. Germline V CDR1 and CDR2: SGHKS, YYEKEE (reference sequence). The CDR3 totals 13 residues. The CDR3 region has the DNA TGTGCCAGCAGCTTGGACAGGGTGTACGAGCAGTACTTC. Translated, it gives CASSLDRVYEQYF.

This clone was recorded only once. V and J are TRBV5-8 and TRBJ1-5; D remains unclear. The CDR3 spans 16 residues. Trimming removed 4 bases from V and 2 bases from J, with 16 bases in between. Germline CDR1 reads SGHTS; CDR2 reads YDEGEE. The CDR3 spells CASSPTGDGGNQPQHF. The CDR3 coding sequence is TGTGCCAGCAGCCCGACCGGGGATGGGGGCAATCAGCCCCAGCATTTT.

This sequence joins TRBV7-9 and TRBJ2-7; D remains ambiguous. V was trimmed by 5 bases and J by 0 bases, leaving 14 bases between them. The CDR3 length is 15 residues. Germline V gene lookup returns CDR1 SEHNR and CDR2 FQNEAQ (reference sequence). The CDR3 nucleotides are TGTGCCAGCAGCCCTTTGGGCCAAAGCTCCTACGAGCAGTACTTC. Translating it yields CASSPLGQSSYEQYF.

The chain recombines TRBV27 with TRBJ2-7; TRBD2 is a possible D gene (5 bases). The CDR3 extends over 14 amino acids. The V gene's germline CDR1 is MNHEY and CDR2 SMNVEV (reference sequence). V dropped 0 bases and J dropped 2 bases, with 8 bases sitting between them. Written as DNA, the CDR3 is TGTGCCAGCAGTTTATCTGGGCGGGCCTACGAGCAGTACTTC. Translation: CASSLSGRAYEQYF.

This sequence joins TRBV4-1 and TRBJ1-3; perhaps TRBD1 as D (6 bases). V shed 3 bases and J shed 4 bases, with 19 bases lying between them. The CDR3 extends over 17 amino acids. Germline V gene data show CDR1 as MGHRA and CDR2 as YSYEKL. CDR3 residues: CASSHGTGGAYGNTIYF. CDR3 sequence (DNA): TGCGCCAGCAGCCATGGGACGGGGGGGGCGTACGGAAACACCATATATTTT.